This entry lists 10 T cell receptor beta chains sequenced from one sample in a study of technical replicates of blood from several donors. Repertoires were generated with immunoSEQ multiplex PCR, while TCRdb's copy carries only in-frame clones and drops some. The data contain about 70,000 clones, around 90% of them singletons. Sequences were obtained from T cells isolated from PBMCs. These receptors were taken from a human donor in good health.

This chain connects TRBV6-1 to TRBJ2-1, with a possible D match to TRBD2 (5 bases). This CDR3 is built from 15 residues. Trimming stripped 8 bases from V and 7 bases from J, with 21 bases between. Germline-derived CDR1 and CDR2 are MNHNS and SASEGT. The CDR3 DNA reads as TGTGCCAGCGGGCCCACGGGATTCTGGCAGAATGAGCAGTTCTTC. Its protein product is CASGPTGFWQNEQFF.

This sequence joins TRBV6-5 and TRBJ1-2, with D maybe TRBD1 (5 bases). The germline V gene encodes CDR1 MNHEY and CDR2 SVGAGI. Trimming stripped 6 bases from V and 6 bases from J, with 20 bases between. The CDR3 is 15 amino acids. The CDR3 DNA is TGTGCCAGCAGACCGGGGAGAACCCGGGGGGATGGCTACACCTTC. It is translated as CASRPGRTRGDGYTF.

CDR3: CASSYRGKGYEQYF. CDR3 sequence (DNA): TGCGCCAGCAGCTACAGGGGAAAGGGCTACGAGCAGTACTTC. The chain couples TRBV4-1 to TRBJ2-7, with 7 bases aligning to TRBD1. V lost 5 bases and J lost 3; bases outside the gene matches: 7. This CDR3 has 14 residues. Germline CDR1 reads MGHRA; CDR2 reads YSYEKL.

CDR3 region: CASSSSSGSYNEQFF. CDR3 nucleotides: TGTGCCAGCAGCTCCTCTAGCGGGAGTTACAATGAGCAGTTCTTC. The chain links TRBV11-3 to TRBJ2-1, with 10 bases identical to TRBD2. Germline CDR1 SGHNT, CDR2 YENEEA. V gave up 4 bases and J gave up 4 bases; unmatched junction bases: 4. CDR3 length: 15 residues.

This chain uses TRBV29-1 with TRBJ1-5; TRBD1 matches at 7 bases. Losses at the gene ends were 7 bases for V and 2 bases for J; bases not matched to a gene: 14. Germline V gives CDR1 SQVTM, CDR2 ANQGSEA. This CDR3 is 16 amino acids long. CDR3 residues: CSGLSSGGMCNQPQHF. CDR3 in DNA: TGCAGCGGTCTAAGCTCAGGGGGTATGTGCAATCAGCCCCAGCATTTT.

This chain joins TRBV19 and TRBJ1-1, with 12 bases lining up with TRBD1. Germline V CDR1 and CDR2: LNHDA, SQIVND (reference sequence). The CDR3 sequence is 16 residues long. V dropped 3 bases and J dropped 6; count of bases not matched to a gene: 8. CDR3 in DNA: TGTGCCAGTAGTATCCCCGGGACAGGGGGCATTGCTGAAGCTTTCTTT. Residues: CASSIPGTGGIAEAFF.

This clone was seen only once. V is TRBV27 and J is TRBJ1-3; 8 bases map to TRBD1. The trim removed 2 bases at V and 4 bases at J, leaving 1 base unmatched. Germline V lookup: CDR1 MNHEY, CDR2 SMNVEV (reference sequence). The CDR3 is made up of 14 amino acids. The CDR3 nucleotides are TGTGCCAGCAGTTTAGGACAGGGAGGAAACACCATATATTTT. Protein: CASSLGQGGNTIYF.

The chain joins TRBV19 to TRBJ1-1; TRBD1 is a possible D gene (5 bases). V lost 5 bases to trimming and J lost 2 bases, with 9 bases between them. CDR3 length equals 13 residues. The germline gives CDR1 LNHDA, CDR2 SQIVND (reference sequence). The CDR3 nucleotides read TGTGCCAGTAGTTCGACAGTTAACACTGAAGCTTTCTTT. Translation gives CASSSTVNTEAFF. Using reference TRBV19 and TRBJ1-1 for the parts outside the CDR3, the full variable domain is DGGITQSPKYLFRKEGQNVTLSCEQNLNHDAMYWYRQDPGQGLRLIYYSQIVNDFQKGDIAEGYSVSREKKESFPLTVTSAQKNPTAFYLCASSSTVNTEAFFGQGTRLTVV.

The genes are TRBV9 and TRBJ2-7, with 12 bases that match TRBD1. The V segment lost 3 bases and the J segment 5 bases; nucleotides outside the gene matches: 6. The CDR3 is made up of 15 amino acids. Germline values: CDR1 SGDLS, CDR2 YYNGEE. The CDR3 reads CASSAGTGGLDEQYF. The CDR3 DNA sequence: TGTGCCAGCAGCGCCGGGACAGGGGGCTTGGACGAGCAGTACTTC. Filled out from reference TRBV9 and TRBJ2-7, the complete variable domain reads DSGVTQTPKHLITATGQRVTLRCSPRSGDLSVYWYQQSLDQGLQFLIQYYNGEERAKGNILERFSAQQFPDLHSELNLSSLELGDSALYFCASSAGTGGLDEQYFGPGTRLTVT.

This clone was recorded only once. This chain uses TRBV7-2 with TRBJ1-1; maybe TRBD1 (6 bases). The CDR3 has 16 amino acids. Germline V CDR1 and CDR2: SGHTA, FQGNSA. Trimming removed 1 base from V and 0 bases from J, with 12 bases in between. Here the CDR3 reads CASSLGGGVMNTEAFF. As DNA, the CDR3 is TGTGCCAGCAGCTTAGGCGGGGGCGTAATGAACACTGAAGCTTTCTTT.